This T cell receptor (beta chain) was identified during a study of identical twins (dated by TCRdb to about 2016). In terms of the full investigation: TCR alpha and beta repertoires from monozygotic twins, unrelated adults of various ages and cord blood were deep-sequenced to test whether fetal clonotypes persist. To rule out contamination, the twin experiments were replicated at different times with different library preparation protocols. Broad study findings and their caveats: Compared with coincidental sharing between unrelated individuals, an excess of low generation-probability sequences was observed among out-of-frame TCR alpha sequences shared between twins. Because the same donors could not be followed over many years, conclusions were based on cross-sectional statistical analysis. In beta out-of-frame sequences, excess twin sharing was weaker, because having fewer shared sequences lowered the signal-to-noise ratio. Fewer insertions were carried by abundant cord blood beta clonotypes; a weaker similar trend was observed in young adult naive repertoires, while no such trend was observed in memory repertoires. Invariant T cells such as MAIT and iNKT could partly confound zero-insertion analyses, though diverse VJ usage argued against this for most clonotypes. Recombination models systematically underestimated out-of-frame TCR alpha sharing in monozygotic twins but agreed with sharing between unrelated individuals.

This clonotype was seen only a few times. It lacks a known antigen. Within one base of it there is no much larger clone, and no base qualities were kept. Only healthy Caucasian donors were included. Three unrelated non-twin adults were also sequenced: a male aged 18 to 29, a male aged 50 to 60 and a female aged 50 to 60. Using Miltenyi CD45RO+ enrichment and human naive T-cell isolation kits, memory (CD45RO+) and naive T cells were isolated from PBMC. Measured from the cysteine to the phenylalanine, the CDR3 is 22 residues long. The sequence is cut down to CDR3 DNA, 66 bases in frame from base 1. Libraries were constructed by 5' RACE. Sequencing took place on an Illumina HiSeq 2000. A universal primer binding site was added through template switching, and the final cDNA carried a unique molecular identifier so that TCR cDNA molecules could be counted accurately. First-strand cDNA for TCR alpha and beta chains was synthesized from specific primers in the conserved constant-segment region. To control for contamination, every cDNA library carried two barcodes: a SMART-Mk sample barcode plus Illumina barcodes. TruSeq adapter sequences, together with Illumina sample barcodes, were added in two successive PCR steps. TCR alpha and beta cDNA libraries were sequenced on the Illumina HiSeq platform with custom primers. The study's processing was this. Unique molecular identifiers were extracted from raw reads with MiGEC, and CDR3 positions were determined with MiXCR. For each individual, recombination models were inferred using an EM algorithm with the repgenHMM and IGoR tools. The tcR package in R was used for shared clonotype analysis, with sharing normalized by the product of cloneset sizes. Out-of-frame nonproductive sequences were analyzed to study raw recombination free of thymic and clonal selection effects. The public reads were quality trimmed at Q25 with fastp and then assembled into clones with MiXCR by TCRdb, keeping productive beta chains. Identical CDR3 protein sequences are pooled into one entry, listed with their most common genes and DNA. The V and J calls here are based on TCRdb, not the publication. The sample profile shows a few hundred thousand distinct CDR3 sequences; approximately 8.8% of them were found once. Jointly, the top ten make up 8% to 9.5% of the sample.

Material: naive T cells sorted from blood. The sample's cell subset or site label, in plain terms: cells isolated with a human naive T-cell isolation kit. The sequence derives from a woman aged 45-65 years in good health. Recombination linked TRBV21-1 to TRBJ2-3; TRBD1, the table's D call, lacks a check against the DNA. TRBV21-1 represents a pseudogene. The DNA sequence is as follows: TGTGCCAGCAGCAAAGTGGGGGACAGGGGAGAAACTAGCGGGATTCAGACAGATACGCAGTATTTT. Translated, it reads CASSKVGDRGETSGIQTDTQYF.